This TCR beta chain was captured by sequencing in a study of read filtering for tumor transcriptome and immune sequencing. Study in general: Patients were approximately 17 male and some 13 female, mean age approximately 70 years, range roughly 45 to 85. Overall study findings and caveats: Dropping single-read clonotypes raised IR-seq and RNA-seq shared-clonotype correlation.

The library was built from roughly 400 ng RNA with molecular barcoded adaptors for alpha/delta and beta/gamma chains. TCRdb passed the reads through MiXCR, listing each CDR3 protein once. The sample has approximately 43,000 distinct CDR3 sequences, roughly 13% seen once. This clonotype was counted at least ten times. The antigen is undetermined. Trimming at V came to 6 bases and at J to 5 bases, leaving 4 bases not matched to a gene. The CDR3 extends over 12 amino acids. Per germline, CDR1 SQVTM and CDR2 ANQGSEA. The receptor was isolated from a donor over 35 with multiple myeloma. Sequencing was carried out using a population of CD138-negative cells sorted from bone marrow. The chain joins TRBV29-1 to TRBJ1-1, with 9 bases that match TRBD1. The DNA of the CDR3 is TGCAGCGTGTACAGGGGGCGAACTGAAGCTTTCTTT. The encoded protein is CSVYRGRTEAFF.